The present T cell receptor (beta chain) was sequenced within a study of blood T cell repertoires in COVID-19 (dated by TCRdb to about 2020). The study in broad terms: Samples covering the acute and convalescent phases of COVID-19 were provided by collaborators in the United States, Italy and Spain. The material from the prospective study consisted of cDNA or gDNA derived from T cells, B-cell-depleted T cells, or PBMCs. The repertoires were released in a freely available public database meant as a resource for research on the immune response to SARS-CoV-2. Subjects who had been exposed to COVID-19, were actively infected with it, or had recovered from it provided the deeply sampled blood TCRbeta repertoires that made up the dataset. Samples came from the ongoing ImmuneRACE study (first 160 participants) plus 1,254 subjects from 6 global collaborators. Sample metadata almost always included a de-identified subject ID, COVID-19 status, age in years and sex. HLA class I and class II types, where available, came from metadata supplied by the sample provider rather than from assay-based typing.

About this clone itself: There is no known antigen for this receptor. Per-nucleotide qualities are absent, and no much larger clonotype sits a single base away.

In the prospective study, participants were 18 to 89 years old, resided in 24 geographic areas of the United States, and were enrolled through a virtual design. In the prospective study, participants were assigned to cohorts based on the clinical history participants reported in a screening survey and a study questionnaire. In the prospective study, mobile phlebotomists collected whole blood, serum and a nasopharyngeal or oropharyngeal swab from each participant. Prospective study participants could optionally give additional blood draws and questionnaires over a roughly 2-month period. Before DNA extraction, blood samples from the prospective study were shipped at room temperature or frozen. TCRbeta CDR3 regions were amplified from genomic DNA using the immunoSEQ Assay, a bias-controlled multiplex PCR. Processing in the source paper ran as follows. The number of nucleated cells in each sample was estimated from the amplification of reference gene primers within the assay. To quantify the absolute abundance of each unique TCRbeta CDR3 rearrangement, sequence reads were collapsed and filtered. For each sample, productive Simpson clonality was calculated as the square root of Simpson's diversity index over productive rearrangements. The table comes from immuneACCESS by way of TCRdb, which keeps in-frame sequences with V and J called. Part of the clones is missing from these tables; in studies checked, under half for an unresolved V gene and the rest for unknown reasons. V and J calls and clone size are as listed in that table; D and trimming were resolved from the DNA. This sample lists 150,000 to 200,000 clones; 82% were detected once. The ten largest clones represent roughly 5.2% of the sample.

V ends up 5 bases short and J 3 bases short, with an unmatched junction base count of 6. CDR1 and CDR2 (MNHEY, SVGAGI) derive from the germline V gene. Its CDR3 holds 15 amino acids, cysteine through phenylalanine. Solely the CDR3 DNA is kept, with 45 bases framed from the first base. The full study reports these points: The amount of clinical and demographic metadata varied by source and participant and was provided uncurated.

The origin of this receptor is a woman aged 55 to 70 with acute COVID-19. Sequencing was performed on PBMCs or T cells enriched from blood (not recorded which). The sequence joins TRBV6-5 to TRBJ2-7; TRBD1 agrees with 11 junctional bases. The nucleotides read TGTGCCAGCAGTCTAACCGGGACAGGGGGCTACGAGCAGTACTTC. It encodes CASSLTGTGGYEQYF.